This entry lists 5 T cell receptor beta chains sequenced from one sample in a study of blood T cells in healthy people across ages. With a J-beta primer mix and a sample-barcoded 5' primer, a second PCR ran 7 to 11 cycles. TCRdb called the 5' RACE reads again in MiXCR, with one record for every CDR3 protein. The data show 1.5 million to 2 million distinct CDR3 sequences, about 31% seen once. Sequencing was carried out using blood. These TCRs come from a woman aged 30 to 39 in good health.

This clonotype was observed a few times. The chain has TRBV20-1 and TRBJ2-2; D gene ambiguous. CDR1 and CDR2 (germline): DFQATT, SNEGSKA (reference sequence). The CDR3 consists of 12 residues. V lost 2 bases and J 7 bases, leaving 8 bases between the germline ends. CDR3 in DNA: TGCAGTGCTAGACGCCTAGACGGGGAGCTGTTTTTT. Translated, it gives CSARRLDGELFF.

The rearrangement joins TRBV27 to TRBJ2-6; no firm D call. The CDR3 loop spans 17 amino acids. The germline V gene has CDR1 MNHEY and CDR2 SMNVEV (reference sequence). Trimming shortened V by 4 bases and J by 0 bases, and 13 bases separated the two germline ends. The CDR3 here is CASSSPRYSSGANVLTF. The DNA for the CDR3 is TGTGCCAGCAGTTCTCCCCGTTACTCCTCTGGGGCCAACGTCCTGACTTTC.

The V call is TRBV9, the J call TRBJ2-5, with D perhaps matching TRBD1 (7 bases). Germline V gene data show CDR1 as SGDLS and CDR2 as YYNGEE. The CDR3 runs to 17 residues. V lost 0 bases and J lost 11, with 26 bases in between. In DNA, the CDR3 is TGTGCCAGCAGCGTAGTCCAACAGGGGATTGGGAGGTATGAGCAGTACTTC. Residues: CASSVVQQGIGRYEQYF.

Of note for this clonotype: The junction shows a germline mismatch at one end, possibly a read error. J is TRBJ2-7 and V is TRBV12-3 or TRBV12-4; D gene uncertain. The CDR3 sequence is 14 residues long. CDR3 sequence reads: CASSFKRSSYERYF. The DNA of the CDR3 is TGTGCCAGCAGTTTCAAGCGAAGCAGTTACGAGCGGTACTTC.

The rearrangement links TRBV20-1 to TRBJ2-1; tentatively, D is TRBD1 (6 bases). From germline, CDR1 is DFQATT and CDR2 SNEGSKA (reference sequence). Trimming stripped 6 bases from V and 2 bases from J, with 17 bases between. There are 15 residues in the CDR3. Here the CDR3 reads CSATGWISTYNEQFF. CDR3 DNA sequence: TGCAGTGCCACAGGGTGGATTAGTACCTACAATGAGCAGTTCTTC.